A single sample gave rise to the 22 T cell receptor beta chains below, sequenced in a study of cytomegalovirus exposure and HLA in healthy donors. PCR amplification relied on 60 Vbeta primers (plus 13 Jbeta primers). Measured with immunoSEQ multiplex PCR; TCRdb has only the in-frame clones, and not every one. The sample includes some 150,000 clones, 55% to 70% seen only once; the top ten take 2.5% to 3.5%. Sample: PBMCs. Receptor source: a woman in her twenties or thirties in good health and CMV-seropositive.

This clone was recorded a few times. V usage is TRBV30 and J usage is TRBJ2-5; no clear D. The J call may be in error: the DNA end matches TRBJ2-7 better. Looked up from germline, CDR1 is GTSNPN and CDR2 is SVGIG (reference sequence). The CDR3 sequence is 13 residues long. CDR3 sequence (DNA): TGTGCCTGGAACGGGTTAAGACCCTACGAGCAGTACTTC. Amino acid sequence: CAWNGLRPYEQYF.

The chain recombines TRBV6-1 with TRBJ2-3, with 7 bases matching TRBD2. CDR1 is MNHNS and CDR2 is SASEGT in the germline V gene. The CDR3 sequence is 17 residues long. Trimming cost V 3 bases and J 0 bases; bases outside gene matches: 9. The DNA for the CDR3 is TGTGCCAGCAGTGATAAATTTAGCGGGTCTAGCACAGATACGCAGTATTTT. Protein: CASSDKFSGSSTDTQYF.

This sequence joins TRBV10-1 and TRBJ2-7, with D possibly being TRBD1 (5 bases). Germline CDR1 reads WNHNN; CDR2 reads SYGVQD (reference sequence). The length of the CDR3 is 12 residues. The ends were cut back, 7 bases at V and 6 bases at J, with 13 bases in the middle. The CDR3 region is CASKSREGEQYF. CDR3 in DNA: TGCGCCAGCAAATCCAGGGAAGGCGAGCAGTACTTC.

CDR3 amino acids: CASSLNAGHRSDTQYF. DNA for the CDR3: TGTGCCAGCAGCTTAAACGCAGGGCACAGGTCAGATACGCAGTATTTT. This chain links TRBV7-9 with TRBJ2-3; D is possibly TRBD1 (5 bases). Germline assignment: CDR1 SEHNR and CDR2 FQNEAQ (reference sequence). The CDR3 covers 16 residues. V lost 2 bases, J lost 4 bases, and 16 bases lay in between.

The genes are TRBV6-6 and TRBJ2-2; no reliable D call. CDR1 and CDR2 from the germline V gene are MNHNY and SVGAGI (reference sequence). There are 12 residues in the CDR3. Between the trimmed V and J ends, which lost 6 bases and 6 bases, there was a span of 8 bases. The CDR3 bases are TGTGCCAGCAGCTCCTCTCCCGGGGAGCTGTTTTTT. As protein: CASSSSPGELFF.

V gene TRBV10-3 combines with J gene TRBJ2-4; 8 nucleotides match TRBD1. The germline gives CDR1 ENHRY, CDR2 SYGVKD. This CDR3 contains 15 residues. With V trimmed by 3 bases and J by 2 bases, 3 bases remained unmatched. The CDR3 bases are TGTGCCATCAGTGATACAGGGGGGTCCAAAAACATTCAGTACTTC. Encoded protein: CAISDTGGSKNIQYF.

CDR3 sequence: CASIPGQGRYYGYTF. The CDR3 DNA sequence: TGTGCCAGCATTCCGGGACAGGGGCGCTACTATGGCTACACCTTC. The V call is TRBV28, the J call TRBJ1-2, with 10 bases aligning to TRBD1. From germline, CDR1 is MDHEN and CDR2 SYDVKM. V gave up 7 bases and J gave up 3 bases; unmatched junction bases: 8. CDR3 length equals 15 residues.

The V call is TRBV7-2, the J call TRBJ2-7, with no clear D. V gave up 1 base and J gave up 0 bases, with 7 bases separating them. The CDR3 spans 14 residues. CDR1 is SGHTA and CDR2 is FQGNSA in the germline V gene. This CDR3 is CASSLVSSSYEQYF. CDR3 nucleotides: TGTGCCAGCAGCTTAGTTTCCAGCTCCTACGAGCAGTACTTC.

Comment on this clone: Given the absence of the conserved phenylalanine or tryptophan at the CDR3 end, a read error is likely. The DNA is omitted, as the CDR3 cannot be located on it reliably, and the CDR3 follows TCRdb's listing. The genes are TRBV1 and TRBJ1-4; the table's D gene call, TRBD1, was not cross checked with the DNA. TRBV1 is a pseudogene locus. The CDR3 numbers 11 amino acids, ends counted. The chain's CDR3 is CTSSNLTDRDI.

A few counts support this clone. V usage is TRBV19 and J usage is TRBJ1-3, with D perhaps TRBD1 (5 bases). Between the trimmed V and J ends, which lost 3 bases and 6 bases, there was a span of 9 bases. Germline V gene sequence: CDR1 LNHDA, CDR2 SQIVND (reference sequence). The CDR3 loop spans 13 amino acids. The CDR3: CASSMQGVNTIYF. CDR3 bases: TGTGCCAGTAGTATGCAGGGTGTAAACACCATATATTTT.

J is TRBJ2-1 and V is TRBV4-2; D might be TRBD2 (6 bases). V shed 3 bases and J shed 10 bases, with 28 bases lying between them. This CDR3 is built from 18 residues. Germline V gives CDR1 LGHNA, CDR2 YNFKEQ. The CDR3 DNA reads as TGTGCCAGCAGCCAGAAGAGCGTTGGGGACTCCGCTTCGGGGGAGCAGTTCTTC. Protein sequence: CASSQKSVGDSASGEQFF.

The chain carries TRBV18 and TRBJ2-7; D is uncertain. Germline V gene data show CDR1 as KGHSH and CDR2 as LQKENI. This CDR3 has 14 residues. V lost 6 bases, J lost 5 bases, and 17 bases lay in between. The CDR3 sequence is CASSPRSGEDEQYF. As DNA, the CDR3 is TGTGCCAGCTCCCCCCGGTCCGGAGAAGACGAGCAGTACTTC.

This clone was counted a few times. This chain uses TRBV5-8 with TRBJ1-2, with a weak D call TRBD1 (5 bases). Deletions cut 1 base from V and 0 bases from J, with 16 bases between. This CDR3 contains 17 residues. Germline V gene data show CDR1 as SGHTS and CDR2 as YDEGEE. CDR3 DNA: TGTGCCAGCAGCTTGAGTGGGTGGGGCCAAGCTAACTATGGCTACACCTTC. Encoded protein: CASSLSGWGQANYGYTF.

The chain couples TRBV7-9 to TRBJ2-5; 7 positions agree with TRBD1. This CDR3 has 14 residues. Germline V gene data show CDR1 as SEHNR and CDR2 as FQNEAQ (reference sequence). The J segment lost 5 bases and the V segment lost 2 bases, leaving 5 bases of the junction unmatched. The CDR3 sequence: CASSLQTGSETQYF. The CDR3 DNA reads as TGTGCCAGCAGCTTACAGACAGGGTCCGAGACCCAGTACTTC.

V and J are TRBV5-1 and TRBJ2-1; TRBD1 might be the D (7 bases). The CDR3 has 14 amino acids. V was clipped by 4 bases and J by 7 bases, with 15 bases between them. In germline, CDR1 is SGHRS, CDR2 YFSETQ. The CDR3 DNA reads TGCGCCAGCAGCATAGGGGGCGCGGGGAATGAGCAGTTCTTC. It codes for CASSIGGAGNEQFF. Drawing the rest from reference TRBV5-1 and TRBJ2-1, the complete variable domain is KAGVTQTPRYLIKTRGQQVTLSCSPISGHRSVSWYQQTPGQGLQFLFEYFSETQRNKGNFPGRFSGRQFSNSRSEMNVSTLELGDSALYLCASSIGGAGNEQFFGPGTRLTVL.

Worth noting for this clone: At one end the junction does not follow the germline gene, possibly because of a read error. This sample also contains other DNA sequences that code for the same CDR3. This chain links TRBV30 with TRBJ1-6; maybe TRBD1 (6 bases). The CDR3 sequence is 17 residues long. Looked up from germline, CDR1 is GTSNPN and CDR2 is SVGIG (reference sequence). The CDR3 sequence is CAWRPTFRGAYNSPLHF. DNA of the CDR3: TGTGCCTGGAGGCCTACCTTTCGGGGGGCCTATAATTCCCCCCTCCACTTT. Drawing the rest from reference TRBV30 and TRBJ1-6, the complete variable domain is SQTIHQWPATLVQPVGSPLSLECTVEGTSNPNLYWYRQAAGRGLQLLFYSVGIGQISSEVPQNLSASRPQDRQFILSSKKLLLSDSGFYLCAWRPTFRGAYNSPLHFGNGTRLTVT.

The chain combines TRBV28 with TRBJ2-7; possibly TRBD1 for D (6 bases). The CDR3 has 19 residues. V was shortened by 5 bases and J by 5 bases, with 31 bases between the two germline ends. Per the germline V gene, CDR1 is MDHEN and CDR2 is SYDVKM. CDR3 bases: TGTGCCAGCAGTCCCAGGGGACCGTCGGTGCTGGCAACCCCCCACGAGCAGTACTTC. Translated: CASSPRGPSVLATPHEQYF.

This clone was found a few times. The chain combines TRBV4-1 with TRBJ1-5; 7 positions match TRBD1. V shed 3 bases and J 2 bases; nucleotides not matched to a gene: 7. The CDR3 has 16 amino acids. Germline lookup yields CDR1 MGHRA and CDR2 YSYEKL. DNA for the CDR3: TGCGCCAGCAGCCACAGACAGGGTCTTCGCAATCAGCCCCAGCATTTT. Its protein product is CASSHRQGLRNQPQHF.

The V and J genes are TRBV4-2 and TRBJ1-1; possible D gene TRBD1, 6 bases. Germline V lookup: CDR1 LGHNA, CDR2 YNFKEQ. The V and J ends lost 7 bases and 5 bases respectively, with 20 bases between them. This CDR3 has 15 amino acids. The chain's CDR3 is CASNKQGLDWTEAFF. The CDR3 DNA reads TGTGCCAGCAATAAACAGGGTTTGGACTGGACTGAAGCTTTCTTT.

This clone was counted a few times. The rearrangement joins TRBV2 to TRBJ1-2; 8 bases match TRBD1. Germline lookup yields CDR1 SNHLY and CDR2 FYNNEI. The CDR3 has 10 residues. Germline trimming cut 8 bases from V and 11 bases from J; bases unmatched to any gene: 4. The CDR3 bases are TGTGCCAGCTGGACAGGGCGGTACACCTTC. It translates to CASWTGRYTF. Based on the CDR3 plus reference TRBV2 and TRBJ1-2, the full variable domain is EPEVTQTPSHQVTQMGQEVILRCVPISNHLYFYWYRQILGQKVEFLVSFYNNEISEKSEIFDDQFSVERPDGSNFTLKIRSTKLEDSAMYFCASWTGRYTFGSGTRLTVV.

This chain joins TRBV27 and TRBJ2-3; D gene uncertain. CDR1 MNHEY and CDR2 SMNVEV come from the germline V gene (reference sequence). This CDR3 has 11 amino acids. With 3 bases removed from V and 11 bases from J, the gap between germline ends came to 9 bases. CDR3 loop: CASSFASLQYF. CDR3 DNA: TGTGCCAGCAGTTTTGCTAGTTTGCAGTATTTT.

The chain uses TRBV27 and TRBJ1-1; D is possibly TRBD1 (6 bases). Germline V lookup: CDR1 MNHEY, CDR2 SMNVEV (reference sequence). The V gene lost 6 bases and the J gene lost 5 bases, with 16 bases spanning the gap. This CDR3 contains 14 residues. CDR3 nucleotide sequence: TGTGCCAGCAGGGTGCAGGGGCTCCTGACTGAAGCTTTCTTT. It translates to CASRVQGLLTEAFF.